A single sample is the source of the 29 T cell receptor beta chains below, sequenced in a study of T cells in narcolepsy. Some clones are missing from TCRdb's copy, which holds only in-frame ones; the method was immunoSEQ multiplex PCR. This table has about 30,000 clones, about four fifths appearing once. Sequencing was carried out using memory (CD45RA-) CD4+ T cells from blood. The receptor source for this set is a human donor in good health.

The chain recombines TRBV7-2 with TRBJ1-1; D is unclear. CDR1 and CDR2 (germline): SGHTA, FQGNSA. This CDR3 comprises 13 residues. V was trimmed by 3 bases and J by 2 bases, leaving 7 bases between them. CDR3 residues: CASSFTVNTEAFF. The CDR3 nucleotides are TGTGCCAGCAGCTTTACAGTAAACACTGAAGCTTTCTTT.

For the CDR3, the DNA is TGTGCCAGCAGATCACCGGGACTAGCTCCCGCTTACAATGAGCAGTTCTTC. Its protein is CASRSPGLAPAYNEQFF. The rearrangement joins TRBV21-1 to TRBJ2-1; the listed D gene, TRBD2, was not tested against the DNA. TRBV21-1 is a documented pseudogene. The CDR3 runs to 17 residues.

This sequence joins TRBV5-6 and TRBJ2-3, with D possibly matching TRBD1 (6 bases). CDR1 and CDR2 from the germline V gene are SGHDT and YYEEEE. The length of the CDR3 is 15 residues. The V end lost 2 bases, the J end lost 4 bases, and 14 bases lay between the germline ends. The DNA for the CDR3 is TGTGCCAGCAGCTTCACGACAGGACACGCAGATACGCAGTATTTT. Amino acids: CASSFTTGHADTQYF.

The genes are TRBV6-1 and TRBJ2-5; D is possibly TRBD2 (6 bases). Germline-derived CDR1 and CDR2 are MNHNS and SASEGT. V was trimmed by 5 bases and J by 11 bases, leaving 12 bases between them. This CDR3 contains 11 residues. The CDR3 here is CASSYPGAQYF. The CDR3 region has the DNA TGTGCCAGCAGTTACCCGGGAGCACAGTACTTC.

The chain links TRBV14 to TRBJ2-3; D is perhaps TRBD2 (5 bases). The V end was cut by 6 bases, the J end by 1 base, with 11 bases between. The germline V gene has CDR1 SGHDN and CDR2 FVKESK. The CDR3 consists of 14 residues. CDR3 bases: TGTGCCAGCAGGGGCTTACTAGGCACAGATACGCAGTATTTT. Its translation is CASRGLLGTDTQYF.

J is TRBJ1-5 and V is TRBV19, with 7 positions matching TRBD1. The germline gives CDR1 LNHDA, CDR2 SQIVND (reference sequence). Trimming cost V 5 bases and J 4 bases; bases outside gene matches: 8. The CDR3 is made up of 15 amino acids. CDR3 sequence (DNA): TGTGCCAGTAGTCCTCGGACAGGACCGAATCAGCCCCAGCATTTT. Encoded protein: CASSPRTGPNQPQHF.

This clone was picked up a small number of times. V and J are TRBV29-1 and TRBJ2-7; D tentatively fits TRBD1 or TRBD2 (5 bases each). The V end was cut by 1 base, the J end by 0 bases, with 7 bases between. The germline CDR1 and CDR2 sequences are SQVTM and ANQGSEA. This CDR3 spans 13 amino acids. The CDR3 reads CSVEAGRSYEQYF. The DNA for the CDR3 is TGCAGCGTTGAAGCGGGGCGCTCCTACGAGCAGTACTTC.

This chain links TRBV7-2 with TRBJ1-3; D is uncertain. Germline lookup yields CDR1 SGHTA and CDR2 FQGNSA. The CDR3 loop spans 14 amino acids. The V gene lost 2 bases and the J gene lost 0 bases, with 5 bases spanning the gap. The CDR3 DNA reads TGTGCCAGCAGCTTACGGGGCTCTGGAAACACCATATATTTT. It specifies CASSLRGSGNTIYF.

The chain combines TRBV5-4 with TRBJ2-7; TRBD1 matches 12 bases. Trimming at V came to 4 bases and at J to 6 bases, leaving 8 bases not matched to a gene. In germline, CDR1 is SGHNT, CDR2 YYREEE (reference sequence). This CDR3 contains 15 residues. DNA of the CDR3: TGTGCCAGCAGCCCGGGACAGGGGGCGAATTTCGAGCAGTACTTC. Protein product: CASSPGQGANFEQYF. Together with reference TRBV5-4 and TRBJ2-7, the CDR3 gives the full variable domain: ETGVTQSPTHLIKTRGQQVTLRCSSQSGHNTVSWYQQALGQGPQFIFQYYREEENGRGNFPPRFSGLQFPNYSSELNVNALELDDSALYLCASSPGQGANFEQYFGPGTRLTVT.

Only one count was recorded for this clone. The chain recombines TRBV28 with TRBJ2-2, with TRBD1 matching 7 bases. Germline assignment: CDR1 MDHEN and CDR2 SYDVKM. The CDR3 has 15 residues. Trimming removed 7 bases from V and 5 bases from J; junction bases left unmatched: 10. CDR3 amino acids: CASNPGTGETGELFF. For the CDR3, the DNA is TGTGCCAGCAACCCAGGCACAGGGGAGACCGGGGAGCTGTTTTTT.

J is TRBJ1-2 and V is TRBV10-3; 10 bases match TRBD1. The germline gives CDR1 ENHRY, CDR2 SYGVKD. The CDR3 contains 14 residues. V was pared by 8 bases and J by 2 bases, with 5 bases of the junction left unmatched. The CDR3 is CAIPGTGVNYGYTF. DNA for the CDR3: TGTGCCATCCCCGGGACAGGGGTAAACTATGGCTACACCTTC.

This clone has only one observation. The V gene is TRBV7-9, the J gene TRBJ2-5; 11 bases are a match to TRBD2. Trimming cost V 3 bases and J 5 bases; bases outside gene matches: 11. This CDR3 has 17 amino acids. The germline V gene has CDR1 SEHNR and CDR2 FQNEAQ (reference sequence). CDR3 region: CASSFLAGGLRRETQYF. The CDR3 coding sequence is TGTGCCAGCAGCTTTCTAGCGGGGGGCCTTAGAAGGGAGACCCAGTACTTC.

The V and J genes are TRBV5-4 and TRBJ1-2; possible D gene TRBD1, 5 bases. The V gene lost 4 bases and the J gene lost 6 bases, with 13 bases spanning the gap. Germline-derived CDR1 and CDR2 are SGHNT and YYREEE (reference sequence). CDR3 size: 13 residues. CDR3 protein: CASSGDGGDGYTF. The DNA of the CDR3 is TGTGCCAGCAGCGGGGACGGAGGGGATGGCTACACCTTC.

This clone was seen only once. The chain couples TRBV11-2 to TRBJ1-4; 7 bases line up with TRBD1. This CDR3 region has 16 residues. CDR1 is SGHAT and CDR2 is FQNNGV in the germline V gene. J was trimmed by 0 bases and V by 5 bases; bases with no gene match: 6. CDR3 sequence (DNA): TGTGCCAGCAGCCGAGACAGGGCTGCAACTAATGAAAAACTGTTTTTT. This translates into CASSRDRAATNEKLFF.

J is TRBJ2-7 and V is TRBV6-5; 8 nucleotides align to TRBD1. This CDR3 region has 15 residues. Per the germline V gene, CDR1 is MNHEY and CDR2 is SVGAGI. Trimming removed 4 bases from V and 2 bases from J; junction bases left unmatched: 7. The CDR3 DNA reads TGTGCCAGCAGTTCGAAGCTACAGGGGGCCTACGAGCAGTACTTC. This codes for CASSSKLQGAYEQYF.

This chain uses TRBV5-1 with TRBJ2-5; TRBD2 matches at 14 bases. Germline CDR1 and CDR2: SGHRS and YFSETQ. This CDR3 spans 15 amino acids. Unmatched junction bases numbered 4, after V lost 4 bases and J lost 5 bases. CDR3 DNA sequence: TGCGCCAGCAGCGCCCGACTAGCGGGGGGGGAGACCCAGTACTTC. This gives the protein CASSARLAGGETQYF.

The rearrangement uses TRBV29-1 and TRBJ2-5; 9 bases map to TRBD1. The CDR3 length is 13 residues. J gave up 4 bases and V 5 bases, and 5 bases lay outside the gene matches. In germline, CDR1 is SQVTM, CDR2 ANQGSEA. As DNA, the CDR3 is TGCAGCGTTCTACAGGGACAGGGAGAGACCCAGTACTTC. As protein: CSVLQGQGETQYF.

In its sample, this clone was seen once. The chain uses TRBV29-1 and TRBJ1-1, with a tentative D call TRBD1 (6 bases). From germline, CDR1 is SQVTM and CDR2 ANQGSEA. The CDR3 totals 12 residues. Trimming took 7 bases from V and 5 from J, leaving 14 bases between them. CDR3 amino acids: CSATTQGTEAFF. DNA of the CDR3: TGCAGCGCAACAACCCAGGGGACTGAAGCTTTCTTT.

CDR3 in amino acids: CASRGRQENTGELFF. For the CDR3, the DNA is TGTGCCAGCAGAGGCCGACAGGAGAACACCGGGGAGCTGTTTTTT. J is TRBJ2-2 and V is TRBV6-6; D might be TRBD1 (6 bases). Germline V gives CDR1 MNHNY, CDR2 SVGAGI (reference sequence). This CDR3 contains 15 residues. Trimming cost V 6 bases and J 1 base, with 12 bases left between them.

This clone was seen only once. The V call is TRBV7-2, the J call TRBJ2-5, with 7 bases lining up with TRBD1. Unmatched junction bases numbered 6, after V lost 1 base and J lost 7 bases. Germline CDR1 SGHTA, CDR2 FQGNSA. The CDR3 length is 14 residues. This CDR3 reads CASSLVRDSGTQYF. The CDR3 DNA follows: TGTGCCAGCAGCTTAGTTCGGGACAGTGGGACCCAGTACTTC.

This clone was seen only a few times. The gene calls are TRBV7-9 and TRBJ1-2; D might be TRBD1 (5 bases). Trimming left V 3 bases short and J 12 bases short, with 11 bases between. Germline assignment: CDR1 SEHNR and CDR2 FQNEAQ (reference sequence). This CDR3 region has 11 residues. The CDR3 coding sequence is TGTGCCAGCAGCTTGGGGCAGTTGGACACCTTC. It encodes CASSLGQLDTF.

The V call is TRBV6-5, the J call TRBJ1-5; no definite D call. V shed 5 bases and J shed 9 bases, with 14 bases lying between them. The length of the CDR3 is 13 residues. CDR1 and CDR2 (germline): MNHEY, SVGAGI. The CDR3 protein is CASSPPLRGPQHF. The CDR3 DNA reads as TGTGCCAGCAGTCCCCCCCTCCGGGGGCCCCAGCATTTT.

This sequence joins TRBV11-3 and TRBJ2-3; the D gene is possibly TRBD2 (5 bases). With 3 bases removed from V and 1 base from J, the gap between germline ends came to 11 bases. The CDR3 length is 15 residues. Per the germline V gene, CDR1 is SGHNT and CDR2 is YENEEA. CDR3 loop: CASSFGLRGTDTQYF. The CDR3 DNA follows: TGTGCCAGCAGCTTCGGTTTGCGGGGCACAGATACGCAGTATTTT. The full variable domain, in which reference TRBV11-3 and TRBJ2-3 provide the parts outside the CDR3, is EAGVVQSPRYKIIEKKQPVAFWCNPISGHNTLYWYLQNLGQGPELLIRYENEEAVDDSQLPKDRFSAERLKGVDSTLKIQPAELGDSAVYLCASSFGLRGTDTQYFGPGTRLTVL.

V and J are TRBV6-5 and TRBJ2-7, with D possibly called TRBD1 or TRBD2 (5 bases each). The V end was cut by 5 bases, the J end by 0 bases, with 14 bases between. The germline V gene has CDR1 MNHEY and CDR2 SVGAGI. The CDR3 loop spans 15 amino acids. The CDR3 reads CASSKTWDGSYEQYF. The CDR3, as DNA: TGTGCCAGCAGTAAAACATGGGACGGCTCCTACGAGCAGTACTTC.

V is TRBV6-1 and J is TRBJ2-2, with unresolved D. Deletions cut 11 bases from V and 6 bases from J, with 10 bases between. The germline V gene has CDR1 MNHNS and CDR2 SASEGT. CDR3 length: 11 amino acids. The CDR3 nucleotides read TGTGCCGTGGGTAGGGCCGGGGAGCTGTTTTTT. This codes for CAVGRAGELFF.

This clone has a handful of counts. The rearrangement joins TRBV19 to TRBJ1-5; 7 nucleotides match TRBD1. The CDR3 spans 16 residues. In germline, CDR1 is LNHDA, CDR2 SQIVND (reference sequence). Trimming took 5 bases from V and 4 from J; bases not matched to a gene: 11. CDR3 sequence reads: CASSGTEIQLNQPQHF. CDR3 nucleotides: TGTGCCAGTAGTGGGACAGAGATCCAATTAAATCAGCCCCAGCATTTT.

This clone has a handful of counts. The CDR3 nucleotides read TGTGCCAGCTCACCAGAACAGGGCCTGAACACTGAAGCTTTCTTT. As protein: CASSPEQGLNTEAFF. The V call is TRBV18, the J call TRBJ1-1; tentative D call: TRBD1 (6 bases). This CDR3 has 15 amino acids. Germline V gene sequence: CDR1 KGHSH, CDR2 LQKENI. V was clipped by 2 bases and J by 0 bases, with 10 bases between them.

The chain is built from TRBV30 and TRBJ1-1; no clear D gene. Germline V lookup: CDR1 GTSNPN, CDR2 SVGIG (reference sequence). The CDR3 extends over 11 amino acids. Between the trimmed V and J ends, which lost 2 bases and 0 bases, there was a span of 1 base. The CDR3 here is CAWSMNTEAFF. CDR3 sequence (DNA): TGTGCCTGGAGTATGAACACTGAAGCTTTCTTT.

The rearrangement links TRBV2 to TRBJ1-4, with a weak D call TRBD1 (6 bases). V was pared by 4 bases and J by 5 bases, with 11 bases between. The germline CDR1 and CDR2 sequences are SNHLY and FYNNEI. This CDR3 spans 14 amino acids. The CDR3 spells CASSGQVKNEKLFF. CDR3 nucleotide sequence: TGTGCCAGCAGTGGACAGGTGAAAAATGAAAAACTGTTTTTT.